This TCR beta chain was found in a study of CD8+ T cells in alopecia areata. Four to six patients' CD4+ populations were sorted into CD25+CD127- cells. Sorted populations comprised CD4+ and CD8+ T cells obtained from PBMCs. Points on this clone: The antigen remains unidentified.

Sequencing relied on a cDNA template that was reverse transcribed from extracted RNA. Some clones are missing from TCRdb's copy, which holds only in-frame ones; the method was immunoSEQ multiplex PCR. Of about 37,000 clones in the sample, around half were seen once. Findings and limits, study-wide: Lesional scalp displayed greater clonality than normal scalp, most notably in alopecia totalis/universalis.

Germline assignment: CDR1 MDHEN and CDR2 SYDVKM. The CDR3 covers 15 residues. The V and J ends lost 4 bases and 5 bases, in that order; junction bases with no gene match: 8. The sequenced material came from CD4+ Tregs sorted from blood. The source is a human donor with alopecia areata. The chain carries TRBV28 and TRBJ2-7; 10 nucleotides agree with TRBD1. The CDR3, as DNA: TGTGCCAGCAGTTCACTCGGGACAGGGGAAAACGAGCAGTACTTC. Translating gives CASSSLGTGENEQYF.